Listed here is a single T cell receptor (beta chain). Germline V lookup: CDR1 SNHLY, CDR2 FYNNEI. The CDR3 has 15 residues. Trimming removed 0 bases at V and 5 bases at J, with 11 bases between. This record comes from a study of technical replicates of blood from a handful of donors. Produced via immunoSEQ multiplex PCR; TCRdb's table is partial and in-frame only. Among some 47,000 clones listed, about 93% were seen once. The sample taken for sequencing was PBMCs. The V gene is TRBV2, the J gene TRBJ2-1; possible D gene TRBD1, 5 bases. The TCR originated in a human donor in good health. Some clones in this sample may be carry-over from other donors' samples. CDR3 in amino acids: CASSEAGRGNNEQFF. As DNA, the CDR3 is TGTGCCAGCAGTGAAGCGGGAAGGGGAAACAATGAGCAGTTCTTC.